This T cell receptor (beta chain) came from a study of blood T cell repertoires in COVID-19. As for the study in general: Acute-phase and convalescent COVID-19 samples originated in the United States, Italy and Spain. T cells, B-cell-depleted T cells, or PBMCs provided the cDNA or gDNA that served as material.

This CDR3 is 14 amino acids long. The germline CDR1 and CDR2 sequences are SGHTA and FQGNSA. The germline V and J ends were trimmed by 1 base and 7 bases, with 10 bases remaining between them. Data came from immunoSEQ multiplex PCR; TCRdb stores just in-frame clones and leaves some out. The sample carries 150,000 to 200,000 clones, approximately 92% recorded once. The TCR comes from a woman between 45 and 65 years old with acute or convalescent COVID-19. The chain has TRBV7-2 and TRBJ1-4; D might be TRBD1 (6 bases). Sequenced sample: peripheral blood. CDR3 nucleotides: TGTGCCAGCAGCTTAGACAGGGAAGTTGAAAAACTGTTTTTT. Protein sequence: CASSLDREVEKLFF.